This T cell receptor beta chain emerged from a study of OX40 agonist ivuxolimab in advanced cancers. About the study: Ivuxolimab, an agonistic anti-OX40 (CD134) antibody, was given to patients. General study results and limits: The antigens recognized by the expanded peripheral T cells, that is their antigen specificity, were not determined.

This clone was seen just once. The antigen remains unidentified. Germline V gives CDR1 SNHLY, CDR2 FYNNEI. The CDR3 has 11 amino acids. V lost 2 bases and J lost 2, with 1 base in between. Here immunoSEQ multiplex PCR was the method, and the copy in TCRdb shows in-frame clones only, minus some. The repertoire holds over 85,000 clones, with less than 90% as singletons. Patients were ineligible given autoimmune disease history or systemic immunosuppression. Patients had blood sampled at baseline and again on cycle 4 day 1 and cycle 7 day 1. The TCR sequence derives from an adult with an advanced solid tumor such as melanoma, head and neck, liver or kidney cancer. This material consisted of CD4+ or CD8+ T cells sorted from blood, taken in a trial of the OX40 agonist ivuxolimab. This chain connects TRBV2 to TRBJ2-7; D is unresolved. The CDR3 region has the DNA TGTGCCAGCAGTGAAACCTACGAGCAGTACTTC. The encoded protein is CASSETYEQYF.